One sample yielded the 14 T cell receptor beta chains listed below, sequenced in a study of response to subunit inactivated influenza vaccine. TCRdb reprocessed the RT-PCR reads via MiXCR and lists one record per CDR3 protein. This sample has over 800,000 distinct CDR3 sequences, with approximately 22% found just once. This specimen consisted of PBMCs from blood, obtained about 5 days after vaccination. The receptors derive from a man aged 50 or older who received an inactivated influenza vaccine.

The chain joins TRBV2 to TRBJ2-5, with D unclear. In germline, CDR1 is SNHLY, CDR2 FYNNEI. The CDR3 covers 10 residues. V was shortened by 3 bases and J by 5 bases, with 1 base between the two germline ends. The CDR3 DNA is TGTGCCAGCAGTGATGAGACCCAGTACTTC. Translating gives CASSDETQYF.

This clonotype was picked up a small number of times. The chain joins TRBV5-1 to TRBJ2-1, with a tentative D call TRBD2 (6 bases). V lost 5 bases, J lost 0 bases, and 15 bases lay in between. Looked up from germline, CDR1 is SGHRS and CDR2 is YFSETQ. The CDR3 runs 16 residues. DNA of the CDR3: TGCGCCAGCAGGTGGGGGAGGCTTAGCTCCTACAATGAGCAGTTCTTC. This sequence encodes CASRWGRLSSYNEQFF.

This clonotype has a single count. The chain joins TRBV6-5 to TRBJ2-7; 7 positions agree with TRBD1. The CDR3 totals 14 residues. After removal of 1 base from V and 6 bases from J, the junction contained 6 bases not matched to a gene. The germline gives CDR1 MNHEY, CDR2 SVGAGI. CDR3 amino acids: CASSYLQGEGEQYF. CDR3 sequence (DNA): TGTGCCAGCAGTTACTTGCAGGGGGAAGGCGAGCAGTACTTC.

The CDR3 DNA sequence: TGCGCCAGCAGCTTGTCGGGGGACAATCAGCCCCAGCATTTT. It specifies CASSLSGDNQPQHF. The chain links TRBV5-1 to TRBJ1-5, with D perhaps matching TRBD1 (5 bases). The germline V and J ends were trimmed by 1 base and 3 bases, with 8 bases remaining between them. In germline, CDR1 is SGHRS, CDR2 YFSETQ. CDR3 length: 14 residues.

The chain is built from TRBV7-8 and TRBJ1-2; tentative D call: TRBD1 (5 bases). The CDR3 runs 15 residues. Deletions cut 1 base from V and 6 bases from J, with 15 bases between. Germline V gives CDR1 SGHVS, CDR2 FQNEAQ. CDR3 DNA sequence: TGTGCCAGCAGCTTAGTAGGACAAAGTACAGATGGCTACACCTTC. The encoded protein is CASSLVGQSTDGYTF.

The rearrangement links TRBV11-1 to TRBJ2-2, with TRBD2 matching 9 bases. The trim removed 7 bases at V and 8 bases at J, leaving 8 bases unmatched. The CDR3 length is 14 residues. Germline values: CDR1 SGHAT, CDR2 FQDESV (reference sequence). This chain's CDR3 is CASIGRTSAGELFF. For the CDR3, the DNA is TGTGCCAGCATCGGCAGGACTAGCGCGGGGGAGCTGTTTTTT.

V gene TRBV9 combines with J gene TRBJ2-5; D tentatively fits TRBD1 or TRBD2 (5 bases each). Germline values: CDR1 SGDLS, CDR2 YYNGEE. The CDR3 contains 15 residues. The V and J ends lost 0 bases and 4 bases respectively, with 13 bases between them. CDR3 sequence reads: CASSVGHGGGETQYF. CDR3 DNA: TGTGCCAGCAGCGTAGGGCACGGTGGGGGAGAGACCCAGTACTTC.

The chain couples TRBV12-3 or TRBV12-4 to TRBJ2-5; TRBD2 aligns across 11 bases. The CDR3 spans 15 residues. Unmatched junction bases numbered 4, after V lost 6 bases and J lost 1 base. The CDR3 bases are TGTGCCAGCAGGCTGGGACTAGCGGTCCAAGAGACCCAGTACTTC. Its translation: CASRLGLAVQETQYF.

This clonotype was observed a handful of times. The V call is TRBV6-5, the J call TRBJ2-7, with TRBD1 identical over 7 bases. With V trimmed by 8 bases and J by 2 bases, 3 bases remained unmatched. From germline, CDR1 is MNHEY and CDR2 SVGAGI. The CDR3 consists of 12 residues. The CDR3 reads CASGDSAYEQYF. The CDR3 region has the DNA TGTGCCAGCGGGGACAGCGCCTACGAGCAGTACTTC.

The chain combines TRBV10-3 with TRBJ1-5; TRBD1 might be the D (5 bases). Germline CDR1 and CDR2: ENHRY and SYGVKD. The CDR3 sequence is 15 residues long. V lost 4 bases, J lost 6 bases, and 16 bases lay in between. The CDR3 DNA follows: TGTGCCATCAGTGCGGACAACGTAAGGGGTCAGCCCCAGCATTTT. Translating gives CAISADNVRGQPQHF.

The V gene is TRBV12-3 or TRBV12-4, the J gene TRBJ1-1; a weak D match, TRBD1 (5 bases). This CDR3 is built from 14 residues. Trimming pared 1 base from V and 3 bases from J, leaving 9 bases between. This chain's CDR3 is CASSLGGAHTEAFF. CDR3 coding DNA: TGTGCCAGCAGTTTAGGAGGGGCGCACACTGAAGCTTTCTTT.

The chain carries TRBV20-1 and TRBJ2-1, with unresolved D. Germline assignment: CDR1 DFQATT and CDR2 SNEGSKA (reference sequence). The germline V and J ends were trimmed by 5 bases and 9 bases, with 23 bases remaining between them. The CDR3 runs 15 residues. The chain's CDR3 is CSAGRSSHLVGEQFF. The DNA for the CDR3 is TGCAGTGCTGGCCGCTCGTCCCATCTAGTAGGTGAGCAGTTCTTC.

This clonotype was seen more than once but under ten times. The chain combines TRBV4-2 with TRBJ2-2, with D possibly TRBD1 on 5 matching bases. Trimming took 5 bases from V and 1 from J, leaving 11 bases between them. The CDR3 has 15 residues. CDR1 is LGHNA, CDR2 YNFKEQ, per germline. The CDR3 reads CASSRGQENTGELFF. Written as DNA, the CDR3 is TGTGCCAGCAGCAGGGGCCAGGAGAACACCGGGGAGCTGTTTTTT.

J is TRBJ1-5 and V is TRBV7-9, with a possible D match to TRBD1 (5 bases). V lost 1 base and J 0 bases, leaving 13 bases between the germline ends. The CDR3 loop spans 17 amino acids. Looked up from germline, CDR1 is SEHNR and CDR2 is FQNEAQ (reference sequence). The DNA for the CDR3 is TGTGCCAGCAGCTTAGGAGGGGCGGGGGTTAGCAATCAGCCCCAGCATTTT. Encoded protein: CASSLGGAGVSNQPQHF.